This TCR beta chain was identified in a study of radiotherapy plus CTLA-4 blockade in lung cancer. Repertoires were generated with immunoSEQ multiplex PCR, while TCRdb's copy carries only in-frame clones and drops some. The sample lists roughly 58,000 clones, 82% occurring once. The CDR3 totals 17 residues. In germline, CDR1 is SGHVS, CDR2 FQNEAQ. V was trimmed by 4 bases and J by 5 bases, leaving 21 bases between them. The sequencing here drew on peripheral blood, taken from a patient treated with radiotherapy plus ipilimumab. The chain uses TRBV7-8 and TRBJ1-5, with a weak D call TRBD1 (5 bases). This TCR came from a human donor with non-small cell lung cancer whose response to radiotherapy plus ipilimumab could not be evaluated. In DNA form, the CDR3 reads TGTGCCAGCAGCTCCTCAGCTGGTTGGGGGACTGATCAGCCCCAGCATTTT. Protein sequence: CASSSSAGWGTDQPQHF.